What follows is one T cell receptor beta chain and its context. Its antigen is unknown. Within one base of it there is no much larger clone, and no base qualities were kept. This sample is drawn from a study of shared clonotypes between healthy human individuals (dated by TCRdb to 2019 to 2021). About the study as a whole: The cohort comprised a couple of women and a few men aged 18 to 49 years. Each donor's leukapheresis produced roughly between roughly 0.85 and 9.5 billion PBMCs. For each donor, CD4 naive and CD4 memory were each run on three plates, CD8 naive on two plates, and CD8 memory on one plate. Libraries were prepared and TCR repertoires were sequenced by different laboratories using diverse techniques, in order to increase sequencing depth and limit assay-specific biases. To estimate repertoire size and how much clonotypes are shared between individuals, the study performed deep sequencing of blood TCR repertoires from about five healthy adults. The paper's findings and limits, for the study overall: Compared with non-shared clonotypes, the clonotypes found in all four sorted-subset donors had higher generation probabilities. Only blood was sampled, and tissue TCR repertoires likely differ from those in blood. Even with the large sequencing depth, rarefaction of the sorted-subset datasets indicated that sequencing was incomplete. Pairwise subsampling led to the expectation that sequencing depth would affect the degree of clonotype sharing among donors. When a few donors were compared, the shared fraction of clonotypes was roughly 4.8% for naive CD4, 3.5% for naive CD8, about 2.4% for memory CD4, and less than 0.45% for memory CD8. Because the study included a small number of donors, the genetic and exposure-history diversity represented was limited. Naive subsets generally had larger estimated clonotype richness than memory subsets did.

CD8 naive samples were CD45RO-negative cells positively selected for CCR7, giving a CD45RA+CCR7+ population that excluded TemRA cells. The donors were healthy, HIV-negative adults who had no recently reported acute infections or vaccinations. Every donor was a Caucasian adult residing in Nashville, Tennessee, USA. After blood collection by leukapheresis, PBMCs were isolated using Ficoll-Histopaque density gradient centrifugation and then cryopreserved in the vapor phase of liquid nitrogen. Analytical flow cytometry was used to check the purity and quantity of each magnetically sorted T cell population. Genomic DNA was isolated from every sorted fraction and measured by UV absorbance on a Nanodrop 2000c. Relative to germline, V is 7 bases shorter and J is 0 bases shorter, with 17 bases between their ends. The CDR3 numbers 15 residues from cysteine through phenylalanine. Only the CDR3 portion is preserved as DNA: 45 bases, with reading frame beginning at the first base. CDR1 and CDR2 are drawn from the germline V gene: SQVTM, ANQGSEA.

TCR CDR3 regions were amplified from genomic DNA by multiplex PCR using the deep immunoSEQ assay. Extracted genomic DNA from each cell subset was spread evenly across all wells of several immunoSEQ 96-well plates, with each plate serving as a replicate. For sorted subsets, approximately 190 ng of genomic DNA, equivalent to some 33,000 T cell genomes, went into each replicate PCR. The purified libraries were quantified using a Qubit 3.0 fluorometer, sized with a Bioanalyzer 2100, and then quantified again using the KAPA Library Quantification kit. Every immunoSEQ 96-well plate was sequenced on a dedicated single-read 150-cycle Illumina NextSeq 550 flow cell. The study's processing was this. Because the immunoSEQ output held only junctional sequences and lacked quality scores, the filtering could not match the filtering applied to full-length reads. Sequences were annotated with PyIR, a Python wrapper for IgBLAST v1.9, using IMGT germline references to assign V/J genes and CDR3. Any read was removed if the V/J assignment was weak (E-value above 1e-6), the CDR3 was missing, or the read contained stop codons, out-of-frame junctions, or ambiguous translated residues. V3J clonotypes were defined as sequences sharing an identical inferred V gene, J gene, and CDR3 amino acid sequence. Percentage overlap between repertoires was computed as shared unique clonotypes divided by the size of the smaller repertoire. Three approaches were used to assess repertoire richness: RTK rarefaction, the Chao1 estimator, and Recon v2.1 estimates of unobserved clonotypes. Generation probabilities for all TCRbeta clonotypes obtained by the gDNA method from a handful of donors were computed using OLGA. TCRdb took this table from immuneACCESS and kept in-frame rearrangements with V and J called. Such tables lack part of the clones; where checked against another copy, unresolved V genes explain under half of the gap, and the rest is unexplained. V, J and clone size are taken as reported in that table, and D and trimming were inferred from the DNA itself. Across this sample there are 550,000 to 650,000 clones, with about 96% seen only once. Together, the top ten hold 0.11% of the sample.

This sequence was found in a woman in her 30s in good health. Sequencing was performed on naive CD8+ T cells sorted from blood. The sample's cell subset or site label, decoded: CD45RA+CCR7+. The receptor chain draws on TRBV29-1 and TRBJ2-3; TRBD1 is a possible D gene, resting on 6 matching bases. The CDR3 sequence is CSAEGQMSSTDTQYF. The nucleotides read TGCAGCGCGGAAGGACAGATGTCTAGCACAGATACGCAGTATTTT.